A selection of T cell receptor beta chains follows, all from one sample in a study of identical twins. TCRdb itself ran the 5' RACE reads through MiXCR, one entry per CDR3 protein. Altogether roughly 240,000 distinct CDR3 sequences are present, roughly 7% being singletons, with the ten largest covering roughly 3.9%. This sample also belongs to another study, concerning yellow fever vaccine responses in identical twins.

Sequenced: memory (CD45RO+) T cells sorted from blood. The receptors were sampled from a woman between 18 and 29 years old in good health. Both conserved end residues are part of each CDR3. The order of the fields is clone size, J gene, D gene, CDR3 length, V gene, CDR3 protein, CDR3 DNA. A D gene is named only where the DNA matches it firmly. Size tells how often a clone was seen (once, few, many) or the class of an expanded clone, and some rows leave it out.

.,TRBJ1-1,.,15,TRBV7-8,CASSPSRGGGTEAFF,TGTGCCAGCAGTCCCTCAAGAGGCGGGGGCACTGAAGCTTTCTTT
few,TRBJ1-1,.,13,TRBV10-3,CAISGGWDTEAFF,TGTGCCATCAGTGGGGGGTGGGACACTGAAGCTTTCTTT
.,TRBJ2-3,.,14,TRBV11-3,CASSVMLGTDTQYF,TGTGCCAGCAGCGTCATGTTGGGCACAGATACGCAGTATTTT
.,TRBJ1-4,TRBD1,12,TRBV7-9,CASSLGGQKLFF,TGTGCCAGCAGCTTAGGGGGACAGAAACTGTTTTTT
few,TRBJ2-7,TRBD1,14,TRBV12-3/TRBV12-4,CASSKTGGGYEQYF,TGTGCCAGCAGTAAGACAGGGGGAGGATACGAGCAGTACTTC
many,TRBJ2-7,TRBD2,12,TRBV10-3,CAISGLGYEQYF,TGTGCCATCAGCGGACTAGGATACGAGCAGTACTTC
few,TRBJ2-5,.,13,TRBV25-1,CASSDPNLETQYF,TGTGCCAGCTCCGACCCGAACCTAGAGACCCAGTACTTC
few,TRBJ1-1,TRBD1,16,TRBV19,CASNDRGRRPNTEAFF,TGTGCCAGTAACGACAGGGGGCGAAGACCGAACACTGAAGCTTTCTTT
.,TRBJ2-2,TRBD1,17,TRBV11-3,CASSSLTGTGNTGELFF,TGTGCCAGCAGCTCCCTCACAGGGACAGGCAACACCGGGGAGCTGTTTTTT
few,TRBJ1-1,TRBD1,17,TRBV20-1,CSARDGGTGGRFLEAFF,TGCAGTGCTAGAGATGGGGGGACAGGGGGCCGATTTCTTGAAGCTTTCTTT
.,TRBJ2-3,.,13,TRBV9,CASSTGVEDTQYF,TGTGCCAGCAGTACGGGAGTCGAAGATACGCAGTATTTT
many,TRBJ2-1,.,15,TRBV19,CASSISRGWANEQFF,TGTGCCAGTAGTATTAGTAGGGGCTGGGCCAATGAGCAGTTCTTC
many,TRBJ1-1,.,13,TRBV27,CASSFKGGYNAFF,TGTGCCAGCAGTTTCAAGGGAGGGTATAATGCTTTCTTT
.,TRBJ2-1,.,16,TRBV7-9,CASSFNLGEFYNEQFF,TGTGCCAGCAGCTTCAACCTTGGCGAATTTTACAATGAGCAGTTCTTC
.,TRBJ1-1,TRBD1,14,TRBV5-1,CASSFQGETTEAFF,TGCGCCAGCAGCTTCCAGGGGGAGACCACTGAAGCTTTCTTT
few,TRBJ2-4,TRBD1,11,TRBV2,CASSSGTGKYF,TGTGCCAGCAGTTCAGGGACAGGGAAGTACTTC
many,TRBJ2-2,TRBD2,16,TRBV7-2,CASTRRSGGAVGELFF,TGTGCCAGCACCCGGCGTAGCGGGGGGGCCGTCGGGGAGCTGTTTTTT
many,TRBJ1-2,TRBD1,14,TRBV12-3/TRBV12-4,CASSLATGVGGYTF,TGTGCCAGCAGTTTAGCCACAGGGGTTGGTGGCTACACCTTC
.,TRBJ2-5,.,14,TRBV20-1,CSARDYALGETQYF,TGCAGTGCTAGAGATTACGCTCTCGGGGAGACCCAGTACTTC
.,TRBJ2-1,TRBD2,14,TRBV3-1,CASSKQGLDNEQFF,TGTGCCTCCAGCAAGCAGGGACTAGACAATGAGCAGTTCTTC
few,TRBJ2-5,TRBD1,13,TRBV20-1,CSAAGTAQETQYF,TGCAGTGCCGCCGGGACAGCCCAAGAGACCCAGTACTTC
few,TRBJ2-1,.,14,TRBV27,CASGNGQFHNEQFF,TGTGCCAGCGGAAACGGACAGTTCCACAATGAGCAGTTCTTC
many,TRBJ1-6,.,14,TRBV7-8,CASTYDSYNSPLHF,TGTGCCAGCACCTATGACAGTTATAATTCACCCCTCCACTTT
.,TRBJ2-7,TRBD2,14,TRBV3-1,CASSRRLAGYEQYF,TGTGCCAGCAGCCGCCGACTAGCGGGGTACGAGCAGTACTTC
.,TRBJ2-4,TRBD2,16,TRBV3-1,CASSPGTSGAKNIQYF,TGTGCCAGCAGCCCAGGGACTAGCGGGGCCAAAAACATTCAGTACTTC
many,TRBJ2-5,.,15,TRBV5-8,CASSKDGVNMETQYF,TGTGCCAGCAGCAAGGACGGAGTGAACATGGAGACCCAGTACTTC
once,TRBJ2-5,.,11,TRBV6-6,CASRVRETQYF,TGTGCCAGCAGGGTGAGGGAGACCCAGTACTTC
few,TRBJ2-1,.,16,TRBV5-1,CASSLGGPGVYDEQFF,TGCGCCAGCAGCTTGGGTGGGCCAGGGGTGTACGATGAGCAGTTCTTC
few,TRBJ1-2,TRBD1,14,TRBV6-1,CASSKTGVGYGYTF,TGTGCCAGCAGCAAAACAGGGGTGGGCTATGGCTACACCTTC
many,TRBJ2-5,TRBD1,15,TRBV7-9,CAIPRPGTEKETQYF,TGTGCCATCCCGAGACCCGGGACAGAAAAAGAGACCCAGTACTTC
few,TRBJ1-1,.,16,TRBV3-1,CASSPKGLGARAEAFF,TGTGCCAGCAGCCCAAAGGGGCTGGGGGCGCGGGCTGAAGCTTTCTTT
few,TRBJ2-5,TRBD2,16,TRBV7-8,CATHIAGGSTRETQYF,TGTGCCACCCACATAGCGGGAGGTTCGACTAGGGAGACCCAGTACTTC
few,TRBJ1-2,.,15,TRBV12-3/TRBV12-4,CASSLAYQGSYGYTF,TGTGCCAGCAGTTTAGCGTATCAGGGCAGCTATGGCTACACCTTC
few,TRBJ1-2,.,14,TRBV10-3,CAISDGRTTYGYTF,TGTGCCATCAGTGATGGCAGGACGACTTATGGCTACACCTTC
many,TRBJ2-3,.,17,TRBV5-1,CASSPRLILGGTDTQYF,TGCGCCAGCAGCCCCAGACTAATCCTCGGCGGTACAGATACGCAGTATTTT
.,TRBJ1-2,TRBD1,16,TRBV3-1,CASSQGGGQGAYGYTF,TGTGCCAGCAGCCAAGGAGGAGGCCAGGGGGCGTATGGCTACACCTTC
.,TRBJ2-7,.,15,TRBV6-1,CASSPVWDSTYEQYF,TGTGCCAGCAGTCCCGTGTGGGACTCGACCTACGAGCAGTACTTC
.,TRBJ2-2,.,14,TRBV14,CASRALTYTGELFF,TGTGCCAGCAGAGCCCTAACTTACACCGGGGAGCTGTTTTTT
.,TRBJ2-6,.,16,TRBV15,CATSSHSGSGANVLTF,TGTGCCACCAGCAGCCACTCAGGATCTGGGGCCAACGTCCTGACTTTC
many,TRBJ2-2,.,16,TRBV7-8,CASSARGRPNTGELFF,TGTGCCAGCAGCGCCCGGGGGCGGCCGAACACCGGGGAGCTGTTTTTT